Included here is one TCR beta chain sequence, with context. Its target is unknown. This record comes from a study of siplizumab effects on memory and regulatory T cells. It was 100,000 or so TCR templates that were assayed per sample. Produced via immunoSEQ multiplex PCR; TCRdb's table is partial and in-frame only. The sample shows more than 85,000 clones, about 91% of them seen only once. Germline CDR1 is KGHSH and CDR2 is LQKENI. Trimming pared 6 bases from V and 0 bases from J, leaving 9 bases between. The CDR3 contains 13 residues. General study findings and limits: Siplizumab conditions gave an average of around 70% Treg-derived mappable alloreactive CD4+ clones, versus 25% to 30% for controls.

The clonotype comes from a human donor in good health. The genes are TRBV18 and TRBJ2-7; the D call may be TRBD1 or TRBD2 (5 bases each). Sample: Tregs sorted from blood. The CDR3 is CASSRDGSYEQYF. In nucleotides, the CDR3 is TGTGCCAGCTCTCGGGACGGCTCCTACGAGCAGTACTTC.